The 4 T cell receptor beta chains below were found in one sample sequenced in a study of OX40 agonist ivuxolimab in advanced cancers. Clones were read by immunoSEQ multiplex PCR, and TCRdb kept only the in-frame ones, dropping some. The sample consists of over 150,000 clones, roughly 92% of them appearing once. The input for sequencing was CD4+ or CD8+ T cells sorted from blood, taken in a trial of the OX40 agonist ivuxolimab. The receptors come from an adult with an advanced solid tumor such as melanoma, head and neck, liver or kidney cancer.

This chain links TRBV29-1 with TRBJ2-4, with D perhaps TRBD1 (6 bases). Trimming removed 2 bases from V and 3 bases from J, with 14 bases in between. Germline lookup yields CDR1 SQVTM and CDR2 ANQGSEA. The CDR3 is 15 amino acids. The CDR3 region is CSVERHRVGKNIQYF. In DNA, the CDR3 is TGCAGCGTTGAACGTCACAGGGTCGGCAAAAACATTCAGTACTTC.

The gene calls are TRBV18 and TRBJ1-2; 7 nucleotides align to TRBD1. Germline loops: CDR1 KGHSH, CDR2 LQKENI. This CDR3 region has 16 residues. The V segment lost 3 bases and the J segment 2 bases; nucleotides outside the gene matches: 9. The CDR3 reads CASSPISDRRNYGYTF. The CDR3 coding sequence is TGTGCCAGCTCACCTATCTCGGACAGGCGAAACTATGGCTACACCTTC.

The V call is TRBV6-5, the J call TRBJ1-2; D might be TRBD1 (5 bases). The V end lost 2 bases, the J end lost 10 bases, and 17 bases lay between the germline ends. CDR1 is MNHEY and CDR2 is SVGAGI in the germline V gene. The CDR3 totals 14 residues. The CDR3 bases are TGTGCCAGCAGTTACAATTCAGGGAACGAGGTCTACACCTTC. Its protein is CASSYNSGNEVYTF.

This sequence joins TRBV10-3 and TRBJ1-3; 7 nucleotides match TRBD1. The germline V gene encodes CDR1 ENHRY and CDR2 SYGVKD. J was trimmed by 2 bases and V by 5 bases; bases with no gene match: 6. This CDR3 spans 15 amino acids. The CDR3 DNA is TGTGCCATCAGTCTTAGTCAGGGGGCTGGAAACACCATATATTTT. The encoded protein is CAISLSQGAGNTIYF.